Sequencing of this T cell receptor (beta chain) was carried out in a study of human T cells and chemical hapten exposure. Source study methods: Between roughly 20,000 and 690,600 TCRs appeared in each sample, and the median stood at roughly 100,000. TCRdb re-analysed the RACE reads in MiXCR, keeping a single row per CDR3 protein. The authors' filters were not applied to this entry. The profile shows over 45,000 distinct CDR3 sequences, over 3.5% of them singletons. In germline, CDR1 is SGHAT, CDR2 FQDESV (reference sequence). This CDR3 spans 15 amino acids. V was clipped by 1 base and J by 1 base, with 10 bases between them. This clonotype was seen many times. The time point was: healthy volunteer bleed at 2 weeks. Researchers extracted total RNA from unfractionated whole blood.

Sequencing was done on a sample of whole blood. The source of this sequence is a female donor in good health. Some clones in this sample may be carry-over from other donors' samples. This chain connects TRBV11-1 to TRBJ1-1; no clear D. Here the CDR3 reads CASSLELTPNTEAFF. For the CDR3, the DNA is TGTGCCAGCAGCTTAGAACTTACTCCGAACACTGAAGCTTTCTTT.